Below, 6 T cell receptor beta chains from the same sample are listed, as sequenced in a study of Ad26.COV2.S vaccination and SARS-CoV-2 variants. As to treatment: 19 received Ad26.COV2.S at low or high dose, single or two shots; about 5 received placebo; per-sample allocation not given. The samples were gathered on day 63 after the first injection of vaccine or placebo. Sequencing used immunoSEQ multiplex PCR; TCRdb keeps in-frame clones, though not all of them. The table records 240,000 or so clones, roughly 90% of them present only once. Source: peripheral blood, taken in a trial of Ad26.COV2.S vaccine versus placebo. These receptors were taken from a person between 18 and 60 years old who received the Ad26.COV2.S COVID-19 vaccine or a placebo.

The rearrangement uses TRBV4-2 and TRBJ2-1; TRBD1 aligns across 8 bases. The CDR3 sequence is 13 residues long. V lost 3 bases to trimming and J lost 14 bases; unmatched junction nucleotides: 9. CDR1 is LGHNA and CDR2 is YNFKEQ in the germline V gene. The CDR3 loop reads CASSHPGQAEEFF. CDR3 bases: TGTGCCAGCAGCCACCCGGGACAGGCAGAGGAGTTCTTC.

This chain links TRBV3-1 (or the pseudogene TRBV3-2) with TRBJ1-1; unclear D gene. The CDR3 has 13 amino acids. Germline V lookup: CDR1 LGHDT, CDR2 YNNKEL (reference sequence). V shed 7 bases and J shed 3 bases, with 12 bases lying between them. The CDR3 loop is CASTTGLDTEAFF. Written as DNA, the CDR3 is TGTGCCAGCACCACCGGACTGGACACTGAAGCTTTCTTT.

J is TRBJ1-1 and V is TRBV9; 8 bases line up with TRBD1. CDR3 size: 15 residues. V gave up 0 bases and J gave up 1 base; unmatched junction bases: 2. From germline, CDR1 is SGDLS and CDR2 YYNGEE. CDR3 sequence: CASSVEGTGNTEAFF. Written as DNA, the CDR3 is TGTGCCAGCAGCGTAGAAGGGACAGGGAACACTGAAGCTTTCTTT.

This sequence joins TRBV7-2 and TRBJ1-6; possibly TRBD1 for D (5 bases). The germline V gene has CDR1 SGHTA and CDR2 FQGNSA. The V gene lost 5 bases and the J gene lost 2 bases, with 13 bases spanning the gap. The CDR3 loop spans 16 amino acids. In nucleotides, the CDR3 is TGTGCCAGCAGCCCCCGTGGAGGGGCCTATAATTCACCCCTCCACTTT. Its translation: CASSPRGGAYNSPLHF.

This sequence joins TRBV27 and TRBJ1-2; D call uncertain. The CDR3 sequence is 14 residues long. Per germline, CDR1 MNHEY and CDR2 SMNVEV (reference sequence). V lost 0 bases and J 7 bases, leaving 12 bases between the germline ends. CDR3 residues: CASSLSTVHRGYTF. CDR3 nucleotide sequence: TGTGCCAGCAGTTTATCCACAGTCCATCGTGGCTACACCTTC.

The rearrangement links TRBV12-3 or TRBV12-4 to TRBJ2-7; D remains ambiguous. The CDR3 contains 11 residues. V was pared by 4 bases and J by 3 bases, with 4 bases between. This CDR3 reads CASSSGYEQYF. CDR3 nucleotides: TGTGCCAGCAGTTCCGGCTACGAGCAGTACTTC.